Detailed here is one TCR beta chain. Its antigen is as yet unknown. This entry comes from a study of PD-1 blockade in classical Hodgkin lymphoma. General observations from the study: The origin of the repertoire differences remains undefined, with disease activity or prior therapy as possible causes.

Looked up from germline, CDR1 is MDHEN and CDR2 is SYDVKM. CDR3 length: 14 amino acids. V shed 6 bases and J shed 1 base, with 12 bases lying between them. Exposure to brentuximab vedotin varied, and each patient had relapsed following autologous stem cell transplantation. Patients showed best responses of complete response, partial response or progressive disease. TCRdb's table, derived via immunoSEQ multiplex PCR, lists solely in-frame clones and lacks some. The sample contains 70,000 to 85,000 clones, about 93% of which appear only once. The sample consisted of peripheral blood mononuclear cells (PBMCs), taken at baseline. This sequence was found in a human donor with classical Hodgkin lymphoma. V gene TRBV28 combines with J gene TRBJ1-1; D unclear. CDR3 sequence: CASRNLVRNTEAFF. In DNA, the CDR3 is TGTGCCAGCAGGAACCTGGTAAGGAACACTGAAGCTTTCTTT.